This TCR beta chain was identified during a study of CD8 T cells in ankylosing spondylitis. Study findings and constraints: The authors reported significant enrichment of disease-linked clones in matched ankylosing spondylitis synovial fluid. Earlier studies detected some motif variants in reactive arthritis synovial fluid and blood.

CDR3 length: 15 amino acids. The germline V and J ends were trimmed by 0 bases and 6 bases, with 13 bases remaining between them. Germline V gene data show CDR1 as SGDLS and CDR2 as YYNGEE. TCRdb recomputed calls from the 5' RACE reads with MiXCR, one row per CDR3 protein. This sample has about 360,000 distinct CDR3 sequences, with 20% to 25% found just once. Of note for this clonotype: What it recognizes is unknown.

The TCR originated in a male donor with ankylosing spondylitis or in good health (not recorded which). Sequenced input: blood, either unsorted or a sorted T cell fraction (not recorded which). The chain links TRBV9 to TRBJ2-1; D might be TRBD2 (6 bases). The CDR3 DNA reads TGTGCCAGCAGCGTAGCTTGGGACTCCCTCAATGAGCAGTTCTTC. This codes for CASSVAWDSLNEQFF.